The clone carrying this T cell receptor (beta chain) was recorded a few times. These data are taken from a study of CD8 T cells in ankylosing spondylitis. From the 5' RACE reads, TCRdb called clonotypes with MiXCR, one entry per CDR3 protein. The sample shows around 120,000 distinct CDR3 sequences, about 13% of them seen only once. The CDR3 is 13 amino acids. Germline lookup yields CDR1 GTSNPN and CDR2 SVGIG (reference sequence). The V end was cut by 2 bases, the J end by 5 bases, with 11 bases between. This clonotype was obtained from a female donor with ankylosing spondylitis or in good health (not recorded which). The chain combines TRBV30 with TRBJ2-3, with D unclear. The specimen sequenced was blood, either unsorted or a sorted T cell fraction (not recorded which). The CDR3 is CAWSPDLLDTQYF. DNA of the CDR3: TGTGCCTGGAGTCCCGATCTATTAGATACGCAGTATTTT.